These T cell receptor beta chains were read from a single sample in a study of blood T cell repertoires in COVID-19. The protocol was immunoSEQ multiplex PCR, while the TCRdb copy is restricted to in-frame clones and leaves out a portion. Here the sample spans more than 300,000 clones, 80% to 95% being singletons. The sample was PBMCs or T cells enriched from blood (not recorded which). Receptors originate from a woman in her 30s who had recovered from COVID-19. Both conserved end residues are part of each CDR3. The D gene is left open where the match is weak. Size is stated for part of the rows, as once, few or many counts, or as a class when the clone is expanded.

TGTGCCAGCAGCTTCGCAGGTACGCAGTATTTT,CASSFAGTQYF,TRBV12-3/TRBV12-4,11,.,TRBJ2-3,.
TGTGCCAGCAGCTTGGAACTAGCGGGTACCGGGGGGACCGGGGAGCTGTTTTTT,CASSLELAGTGGTGELFF,TRBV5-8,18,TRBD2,TRBJ2-2,.
TGTGCCAGCAGCCCTGACAGGAGCTATGGCTACACCTTC,CASSPDRSYGYTF,TRBV12-3/TRBV12-4,13,.,TRBJ1-2,.
TGTGCCAGCAGGAAACCCGGGACAGGGAGTTCAGATACGCAGTATTTT,CASRKPGTGSSDTQYF,TRBV7-2,16,TRBD1,TRBJ2-3,once
TGTGCCAGCAGCTTATGGGGCGGGAGGGCTTACAATGAGCAGTTCTTC,CASSLWGGRAYNEQFF,TRBV7-8,16,TRBD2,TRBJ2-1,.
TGTGCCAGCAGCGCAGTCGTTGTTAGGAACAGGGGTGTTTGGGAGACCCAGTACTTC,CASSAVVVRNRGVWETQYF,TRBV3-1/TRBV3-2,19,TRBD1,TRBJ2-5,.
TGTGCCAGCAGCCGAACGGGGGGGGAAAAACTGTTTTTT,CASSRTGGEKLFF,TRBV3-1/TRBV3-2,13,.,TRBJ1-4,.
TGTGCCAGCAGCCAACGACAGGGGAAGCAGTACTTC,CASSQRQGKQYF,TRBV7-2,12,TRBD1,TRBJ2-7,.
TGCGCCAGCACCATAGCGGGAGTTTCGGGGAGCTCCTACAATGAGCAGTTCTTC,CASTIAGVSGSSYNEQFF,TRBV10-1,18,TRBD2,TRBJ2-1,.
TGCAGCGACCGTCAAGCGGGAGGGCCGTACAATGAGCAGTTCTTC,CSDRQAGGPYNEQFF,TRBV29-1,15,TRBD2,TRBJ2-1,.
TGTGCCAGCAGTCCGGGACAGGGGGCTGATTTTGCCGGGGAGCTGTTTTTT,CASSPGQGADFAGELFF,TRBV6-6,17,TRBD1,TRBJ2-2,.
TGTGCCAGCAACCAGGGCTACTACGAGCAGTACTTC,CASNQGYYEQYF,TRBV25-1,12,.,TRBJ2-7,.
TGTGCCAGCAGCCAGGGGGCGCGTGAGCAGTACTTC,CASSQGAREQYF,TRBV6-6,12,TRBD1,TRBJ2-7,.
TGCGCCAGCAGCCTAAGGACAGGGAACTATGGCTACACCTTC,CASSLRTGNYGYTF,TRBV5-1,14,TRBD1,TRBJ1-2,.
TGTGCCAGCAGCCGTAGCGGGAGCGGTAACGAGCAGTACTTC,CASSRSGSGNEQYF,TRBV27,14,TRBD2,TRBJ2-7,.
TGCGCCAGCAGCTGGGGCGGGAGGGCTCAATCAGATACGCAGTATTTT,CASSWGGRAQSDTQYF,TRBV5-1,16,TRBD2,TRBJ2-3,.
TGTGCCAGCAGCCCTGGCCTGCTGAACACTGAAGCTTTCTTT,CASSPGLLNTEAFF,TRBV3-1/TRBV3-2,14,.,TRBJ1-1,.
TGTGCCACCAGTGATTTTGGGACAGGGGAAGACATTCAGTACTTC,CATSDFGTGEDIQYF,TRBV24-1,15,TRBD1,TRBJ2-4,.
TGTGCCAGCAGCCAAGCAGGGTCTGAAGCTTTCTTT,CASSQAGSEAFF,TRBV3-1/TRBV3-2,12,.,TRBJ1-1,.
TGTGCCAGCAGTTACTCGTGGCAGGGGGTGAACTATGGCTACACCTTC,CASSYSWQGVNYGYTF,TRBV6-5,16,TRBD1,TRBJ1-2,.
TGTGCCACCAGCGGGAGTGGGGTGGCCCAGTACTTC,CATSGSGVAQYF,TRBV15,12,.,TRBJ2-5,once
TGTGCCTGGAGTCCTCGTTGGGGACAGGGGGACTATGGCTACACCTTC,CAWSPRWGQGDYGYTF,TRBV30,16,TRBD1,TRBJ1-2,.
TGTGCCAGCAGCTTGCGGTTCGGGTTGAGCTCCTACGAGCAGTACTTC,CASSLRFGLSSYEQYF,TRBV5-8,16,.,TRBJ2-7,.
TGTGCCTCACACGTTCCAGGGGGCAGCTATGGCTACACCTTC,CASHVPGGSYGYTF,TRBV28,14,TRBD1,TRBJ1-2,.
TGTGCCAGCAGCGTAGGCGGGGGGAGCGGTTACTCCTACGAGCAGTACTTC,CASSVGGGSGYSYEQYF,TRBV9,17,TRBD2,TRBJ2-7,.
TGTGCCAGCAGCCAGACAGGGGGAAGCACTGAAGCTTTCTTT,CASSQTGGSTEAFF,TRBV3-1/TRBV3-2,14,TRBD1,TRBJ1-1,.
TGTGCCACCAGCCCAGGGGGACTAGCCGGGAATGAGCAGTTCTTC,CATSPGGLAGNEQFF,TRBV15,15,TRBD2,TRBJ2-1,.
TGTGCCAGTAGGGGCATGGCCAGTTATGGCTACACCTTC,CASRGMASYGYTF,TRBV19,13,.,TRBJ1-2,.
TGTGCCAGCTCACCGGAGACGGACAGTGGCTACACCTTC,CASSPETDSGYTF,TRBV18,13,.,TRBJ1-2,.
TGTGCCAGCAGTTCCCGCTTCCTCCTAGACAAGGAGAGAGGGACTGAAGCTTTCTTT,CASSSRFLLDKERGTEAFF,TRBV28,19,.,TRBJ1-1,.
TGTGCTGGGGGCAGGGGATTATACAATGAGCAGTTCTTC,CAGGRGLYNEQFF,TRBV6-5,13,.,TRBJ2-1,.
TGTGCCAGCAGTTTGAGCTCCCATGAGCAGTTCTTC,CASSLSSHEQFF,TRBV28,12,.,TRBJ2-1,.
TGTGCCAGCAGCTTACGGCAGGGGGATTCCTACGAGCAGTACTTC,CASSLRQGDSYEQYF,TRBV7-6,15,TRBD1,TRBJ2-7,.
TGCAGCGTTGAGGACAGTAACTATGGCTACACCTTC,CSVEDSNYGYTF,TRBV29-1,12,.,TRBJ1-2,.
TGCGCCAGCAGCTTGGGCCGGACAGCGGCCTATGAAGCTTTCTTT,CASSLGRTAAYEAFF,TRBV5-1,15,.,TRBJ1-1,.
TGTGCCAGCAGTAATGGAGGGACAGCGGAAAAACTGTTTTTT,CASSNGGTAEKLFF,TRBV28,14,TRBD1,TRBJ1-4,.
TGTGCCAGCAGCCTTGGACAGGCGGGCAATCAGCCCCAGCATTTT,CASSLGQAGNQPQHF,TRBV6-5,15,TRBD1,TRBJ1-5,.
TGTGCCAGCACTCTGGACAGGAGTCAGCCCCAGCATTTT,CASTLDRSQPQHF,TRBV2,13,TRBD1,TRBJ1-5,.
TGTGCCAGCAGTCAACGTCCGGGAAATCAGCCCCAGCATTTT,CASSQRPGNQPQHF,TRBV3-1/TRBV3-2,14,.,TRBJ1-5,once
TGTGCCAGCAGCCCATTTTCTCGCGGGGGATCAAATGAGCAGTTCTTC,CASSPFSRGGSNEQFF,TRBV9,16,TRBD2,TRBJ2-1,.
TGTGCCAGCAGTTTACTAGCGGGAAAGGAGCAGTACTTC,CASSLLAGKEQYF,TRBV12-3/TRBV12-4,13,TRBD2,TRBJ2-7,.
TGTGCCAGCTCACGGGACATTAATGAAAAACTGTTTTTT,CASSRDINEKLFF,TRBV18,13,.,TRBJ1-4,once
TGTGCCAGCAGTTCGGGACACCTAAACACTGAAGCTTTCTTT,CASSSGHLNTEAFF,TRBV28,14,.,TRBJ1-1,once
TGTGCCTGGAGTGCGGGCTATGGCTACACCTTC,CAWSAGYGYTF,TRBV30,11,.,TRBJ1-2,.
TGTGCCAGCAGCTGGGCTAGCCGGTACAATGAGCAGTTCTTC,CASSWASRYNEQFF,TRBV7-2,14,.,TRBJ2-1,once
TGTGCCAGCAGTTTAAACAGAAACACCATATATTTT,CASSLNRNTIYF,TRBV12-3/TRBV12-4,12,.,TRBJ1-3,.
TGTGCCAGCAGCTTACAGGGGGAGGTGACTGAAGCTTTCTTT,CASSLQGEVTEAFF,TRBV9,14,TRBD1,TRBJ1-1,.
TGTGCCAGCAGTCTTACAGGGGGCACTGAAGCTTTCTTT,CASSLTGGTEAFF,TRBV6-5,13,TRBD1,TRBJ1-1,few
TGTGCCACCGCGTCGGGGGGGTTCACAGATACGCAGTATTTT,CATASGGFTDTQYF,TRBV6-5,14,TRBD2,TRBJ2-3,.
TGTGCCAGCAGGCAGGGTGCGGCCACTACTGAAGCTTTCTTT,CASRQGAATTEAFF,TRBV6-5,14,.,TRBJ1-1,few
TGTGCCAGCTCACCTCTCAGGGGCCCTTCCCAAGAGACCCAGTACTTC,CASSPLRGPSQETQYF,TRBV18,16,.,TRBJ2-5,.
TGCGCCAGCAGCGTAAGGAGGGCAGATACGCAGTATTTT,CASSVRRADTQYF,TRBV4-3,13,.,TRBJ2-3,.
TGTGCCAGCGGGGACAGGAGAGCTTTCTTT,CASGDRRAFF,TRBV28,10,TRBD1,TRBJ1-1,.
TGTGCCAGCAGCTATCGAGGTGGGGCGCAGAATGAAAAACTGTTTTTT,CASSYRGGAQNEKLFF,TRBV7-2,16,.,TRBJ1-4,once
TGTGCCAGCAGCGTTGGCGGGTCCGAGACCCAGTACTTC,CASSVGGSETQYF,TRBV9,13,.,TRBJ2-5,.
TGCGCCAGCAGCCGGAACAGGGATCAGCCCCAGCATTTT,CASSRNRDQPQHF,TRBV4-3,13,.,TRBJ1-5,.
TGTGCCAGCAGTTATGCGGGACAGGGGGCGCGGGATGGCTACACCTTC,CASSYAGQGARDGYTF,TRBV6-5,16,TRBD1,TRBJ1-2,.